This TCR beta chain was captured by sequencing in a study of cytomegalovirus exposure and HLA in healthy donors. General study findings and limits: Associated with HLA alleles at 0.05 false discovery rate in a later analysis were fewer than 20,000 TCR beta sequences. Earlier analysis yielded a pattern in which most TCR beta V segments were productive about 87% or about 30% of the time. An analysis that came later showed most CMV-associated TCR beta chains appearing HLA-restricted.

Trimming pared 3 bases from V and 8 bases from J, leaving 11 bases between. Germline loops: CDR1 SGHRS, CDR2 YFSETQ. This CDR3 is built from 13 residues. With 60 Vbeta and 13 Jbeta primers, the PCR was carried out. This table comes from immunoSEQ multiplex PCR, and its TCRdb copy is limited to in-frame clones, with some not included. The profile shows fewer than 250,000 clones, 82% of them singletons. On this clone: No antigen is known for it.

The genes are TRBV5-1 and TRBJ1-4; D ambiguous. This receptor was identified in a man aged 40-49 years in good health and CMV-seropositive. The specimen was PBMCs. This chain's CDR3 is CASSSNSKEKLFF. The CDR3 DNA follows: TGCGCCAGCAGCTCAAACTCCAAGGAAAAACTGTTTTTT.